The 7 T cell receptor beta chains reported below all come from one sample, sequenced in a study of T cell changes during pregnancy in multiple sclerosis. TCRdb's copy holds only in-frame clones and misses some; the assay was immunoSEQ multiplex PCR. The sample holds 65,000 to 85,000 clones, under 95% seen once. This material consisted of peripheral blood, taken after pregnancy. The receptors were gathered from a female donor with multiple sclerosis, enrolled in a pregnancy study.

V gene TRBV18 combines with J gene TRBJ2-2; possibly TRBD2 for D (5 bases). V lost 2 bases, J lost 5 bases, and 12 bases lay in between. Germline loops: CDR1 KGHSH, CDR2 LQKENI. This CDR3 region has 15 residues. The CDR3 nucleotides are TGTGCCAGCTCACCAGCGGCAGGCGGGACCGGGGAGCTGTTTTTT. Protein product: CASSPAAGGTGELFF.

The DNA for the CDR3 is TGTGCCAGCAGCTTAGCCGGGGGGTGGAATGAGCAGTTCTTC. As protein: CASSLAGGWNEQFF. The chain combines TRBV7-2 with TRBJ2-1, with TRBD2 matching 7 bases. This CDR3 region has 14 residues. Germline V lookup: CDR1 SGHTA, CDR2 FQGNSA. The V and J ends lost 0 bases and 7 bases, in that order; junction bases with no gene match: 3. Drawing the rest from reference TRBV7-2 and TRBJ2-1, the complete variable domain is GAGVSQSPSNKVTEKGKDVELRCDPISGHTALYWYRQSLGQGLEFLIYFQGNSAPDKSGLPSDRFSAERTGGSVSTLTIQRTQQEDSAVYLCASSLAGGWNEQFFGPGTRLTVL.

This chain's CDR3 is CASSLQGAVVETQYF. CDR3 DNA sequence: TGCGCCAGCAGCTTACAGGGGGCAGTGGTTGAGACCCAGTACTTC. The V gene is TRBV5-1, the J gene TRBJ2-5; 9 nucleotides line up with TRBD1. With 2 bases clipped from V and 5 bases from J, the junction kept 7 bases outside the gene matches. The CDR3 sequence is 15 residues long. Looked up from germline, CDR1 is SGHRS and CDR2 is YFSETQ. The entire variable domain, with the rest obtained from reference TRBV5-1 and TRBJ2-5, is as follows: KAGVTQTPRYLIKTRGQQVTLSCSPISGHRSVSWYQQTPGQGLQFLFEYFSETQRNKGNFPGRFSGRQFSNSRSEMNVSTLELGDSALYLCASSLQGAVVETQYFGPGTRLLVL.

This clone occurred once. The chain carries TRBV7-3 and TRBJ2-6, with D maybe TRBD1 (6 bases). Trimming pared 4 bases from V and 3 bases from J, leaving 10 bases between. Germline V gives CDR1 SGHTA, CDR2 FQGTGA. This CDR3 is built from 15 residues. The CDR3 DNA follows: TGTGCCAGCAGCTCACAGGGTGGTGGGGCCAACGTCCTGACTTTC. It is translated as CASSSQGGGANVLTF. Looking up the rest from reference TRBV7-3 and TRBJ2-6 gives the full variable domain: GAGVSQTPSNKVTEKGKYVELRCDPISGHTALYWYRQSLGQGPEFLIYFQGTGAADDSGLPNDRFFAVRPEGSVSTLKIQRTERGDSAVYLCASSSQGGGANVLTFGAGSRLTVL.

This chain uses TRBV9 with TRBJ2-1; a possible D gene is TRBD1 (5 bases). There are 14 residues in the CDR3. Germline CDR1 SGDLS, CDR2 YYNGEE. V was cut by 2 bases and J by 5 bases, with 11 bases left in between. The CDR3 coding sequence is TGTGCCAGCAGCGTGCGACAGCTGAACAATGAGCAGTTCTTC. Its protein is CASSVRQLNNEQFF.

The chain uses TRBV4-1 and TRBJ1-2; D unclear. Germline CDR1 reads MGHRA; CDR2 reads YSYEKL. Trimming shortened V by 0 bases and J by 2 bases, and 10 bases separated the two germline ends. The CDR3 is 15 residues long. CDR3 sequence reads: CASSQDVVRNYGYTF. The CDR3 DNA follows: TGCGCCAGCAGCCAAGATGTCGTCAGAAACTATGGCTACACCTTC.

For the CDR3, the DNA is TGTGCCAGCAGGGGCGGGACGAACACCGGGGAGCTGTTTTTT. Amino acids: CASRGGTNTGELFF. This chain connects TRBV2 to TRBJ2-2; D may be TRBD2 (6 bases). Germline V gene data show CDR1 as SNHLY and CDR2 as FYNNEI. This CDR3 spans 14 amino acids. V was cut by 6 bases and J by 0 bases, with 8 bases left in between.